Listed below are T cell receptor beta chains from one sample, sequenced in a study of T cells after yellow fever vaccination. TCRdb redid the calling of the 5' RACE reads with MiXCR, one entry per CDR3 protein. There are 300,000 to 350,000 distinct CDR3 sequences in the sample; roughly 4% occur only once, and less than 25% lies in the top ten. The sample consisted of PBMCs, taken 5 days after the yellow fever booster vaccination. The receptors shown here come from a man aged 18 to 29 who received the YFV17D yellow fever vaccine. CDR3s include the opening cysteine and the closing phenylalanine or tryptophan. The order of the fields is CDR3 DNA, CDR3 protein, CDR3 length, clone size, D gene, V gene, J gene. The D gene is left open where the match is weak. Rows may omit the clone size; those that give it use once, few, many or a size class.

TGTGCCAGCAGTTACGCCGGGAATGAAGCTTTCTTT	CASSYAGNEAFF	12	NA	NA	TRBV6-6	TRBJ1-1
TGCGCCAGCAGCCAAGATCTTTGGGGGACGGCCAATCAGCCCCAGCATTTT	CASSQDLWGTANQPQHF	17	few	NA	TRBV4-1	TRBJ1-5
TGTGCCAGCGGGTTACAGGACCCTAGCACAGATACGCAGTATTTT	CASGLQDPSTDTQYF	15	NA	NA	TRBV11-2	TRBJ2-3
TGTGCCACCAGCAGAGATATGGGGGGCGGGCAGCCCCAGCATTTT	CATSRDMGGGQPQHF	15	NA	NA	TRBV15	TRBJ1-5
TGTGCCAGCAGCTTCCGAGGGGGAAACGGGGAGCTGTTTTTT	CASSFRGGNGELFF	14	many	NA	TRBV11-3	TRBJ2-2
TGTGCCAGCAGCTTTGGGAGCTCTGGCTCGGGAGCAGATACGCAGTATTTT	CASSFGSSGSGADTQYF	17	few	NA	TRBV7-2	TRBJ2-3
TGTGCCAGCAGCCGACGCCAAGGGACAGATACGCAGTATTTT	CASSRRQGTDTQYF	14	many	NA	TRBV5-8	TRBJ2-3
TGTGCCAGCAGTGAAGCTGGTGGGGGCGGGACTGAAGCTTTCTTT	CASSEAGGGGTEAFF	15	many	NA	TRBV6-1	TRBJ1-1
TGTGCCAGCAGTGTCGGGACAAATCATGGCTACACCTTC	CASSVGTNHGYTF	13	few	NA	TRBV27	TRBJ1-2
TGTGCCAGCAGTTACGGGGGTGTCAATCAGCCCCAGCATTTT	CASSYGGVNQPQHF	14	many	NA	TRBV6-2/TRBV6-3	TRBJ1-5
TGTGCCTGTTCAGCCACAGGGTCCAACGTCCTGACTTTC	CACSATGSNVLTF	13	few	NA	TRBV6-5	TRBJ2-6
TGTGCCAGCAGTTTAGTGGAGGGTATGGCCCAGTACTTC	CASSLVEGMAQYF	13	NA	NA	TRBV12-3/TRBV12-4	TRBJ2-5
TGCGCCAGCAGCCAGGCCGGGACTAGCGTCTACAATGAGCAGTTCTTC	CASSQAGTSVYNEQFF	16	few	TRBD2	TRBV4-3	TRBJ2-1
TGTGCCAGCAGTTTATTCGGGGGGTCAACAAATACGCAGTATTTT	CASSLFGGSTNTQYF	15	few	TRBD2	TRBV27	TRBJ2-3
TGTGCCAGCAGGTACCAAGAGACCCAGTACTTC	CASRYQETQYF	11	few	NA	TRBV5-5	TRBJ2-5
TGCGCCAGCAGCCAGTACTCCGGGACAGGGGGCCGGCACGGTGAAGCTTTCTTT	CASSQYSGTGGRHGEAFF	18	many	TRBD1	TRBV4-3	TRBJ1-1
TGCAGTGCTTTTTACCCCGGATTCTATGGCTACACCTTC	CSAFYPGFYGYTF	13	NA	NA	TRBV20-1	TRBJ1-2